The present T cell receptor beta chain was sequenced within a study of T cell changes during pregnancy in multiple sclerosis. This table comes from immunoSEQ multiplex PCR, and its TCRdb copy is limited to in-frame clones, with some not included. The sample records about 64,000 clones, around 96% being singletons. Germline trimming cut 8 bases from V and 2 bases from J; bases unmatched to any gene: 5. Germline CDR1 SEHNR, CDR2 FQNEAQ (reference sequence). The CDR3 is 13 amino acids. The sample consisted of CD8+ T cells from peripheral blood mononuclear cells, taken after pregnancy. This chain links TRBV7-9 with TRBJ1-1; 7 nucleotides align to TRBD1. The sequence was obtained from a female donor with multiple sclerosis, enrolled in a pregnancy study. This CDR3 is CASSGTVNTEAFF. DNA of the CDR3: TGTGCCAGCTCTGGGACAGTTAACACTGAAGCTTTCTTT.